A single sample gave rise to the 10 T cell receptor beta chains below, sequenced in a study of ipilimumab plus nivolumab after autologous stem cell transplantation. Clones were sequenced by immunoSEQ multiplex PCR, and TCRdb holds only the in-frame ones, with some missing. The sample consists of about 43,000 clones, around nine tenths of them appearing once. Sequencing used PBMCs, obtained in a trial of ipilimumab plus nivolumab as post-transplant consolidation. The receptors here all came from a male donor with multiple myeloma.

The V and J genes are TRBV7-9 and TRBJ2-7; D assignment may be TRBD1 or TRBD2 (5 bases each). CDR3 length: 15 amino acids. Looked up from germline, CDR1 is SEHNR and CDR2 is FQNEAQ (reference sequence). V was trimmed by 1 base and J by 1 base, leaving 11 bases between them. The CDR3 loop reads CASSLEGRRSYEQYF. CDR3 DNA: TGTGCCAGCAGCTTAGAGGGACGTAGGTCCTACGAGCAGTACTTC.

This chain uses TRBV9 with TRBJ2-3; no clear D gene. Germline V lookup: CDR1 SGDLS, CDR2 YYNGEE. There are 15 residues in the CDR3. Trimming removed 0 bases from V and 0 bases from J, with 8 bases in between. CDR3 in amino acids: CASSVEAISTDTQYF. CDR3 coding DNA: TGTGCCAGCAGCGTAGAAGCTATTAGCACAGATACGCAGTATTTT.

The chain combines TRBV21-1 with TRBJ1-5. TRBV21-1 constitutes a pseudogene. The CDR3 is made up of 19 amino acids. CDR3: CASISIPQDRDPPNQPQHF. In DNA, the CDR3 is TGTGCCAGCATCTCAATCCCGCAAGACCGGGACCCCCCCAACCAGCCCCAGCATTTT.

The chain employs TRBV9 and TRBJ1-2, with 11 positions matching TRBD1. Germline V gene data show CDR1 as SGDLS and CDR2 as YYNGEE. This CDR3 spans 17 amino acids. V gave up 4 bases and J gave up 1 base; unmatched junction bases: 9. The CDR3 DNA follows: TGTGCCAGCAGCCCAGGACAGGGGGCAGAAGTTAACTATGGCTACACCTTC. Its translation is CASSPGQGAEVNYGYTF.

The rearrangement joins TRBV9 to TRBJ1-6; a possible D gene is TRBD1 (5 bases). This CDR3 has 15 amino acids. V dropped 0 bases and J dropped 10 bases, with 14 bases sitting between them. The V gene's germline CDR1 is SGDLS and CDR2 YYNGEE. In DNA, the CDR3 is TGTGCCAGCAGCGTAGGGCAGGGTGTAGGATCACCCCTCCACTTT. Its protein is CASSVGQGVGSPLHF.

V usage is TRBV2 and J usage is TRBJ2-1; 7 bases agree with TRBD1. CDR3 length equals 13 residues. The V gene's germline CDR1 is SNHLY and CDR2 FYNNEI. The J segment lost 6 bases and the V segment lost 7 bases, leaving 6 bases of the junction unmatched. In DNA, the CDR3 is TGTGCCAGCATCTCGGACAGGAGCAATGAGCAGTTCTTC. This encodes CASISDRSNEQFF.

The V gene is TRBV7-2, the J gene TRBJ2-3; the D gene is possibly TRBD2 (5 bases). Trimming removed 7 bases at V and 1 base at J, with 21 bases between. CDR3 size: 17 residues. Germline V gene sequence: CDR1 SGHTA, CDR2 FQGNSA. The CDR3 DNA reads TGTGCCAGCACCCCCCCGGGCCTCCCCGGGGGCACAGATACGCAGTATTTT. It specifies CASTPPGLPGGTDTQYF.

About this clone: A read error may produce the germline difference seen at one junction end. The gene calls are TRBV7-2 and TRBJ2-7; D assignment may be TRBD1 or TRBD2 (5 bases each). Germline V lookup: CDR1 SGHTA, CDR2 FQGNSA. The CDR3 consists of 15 residues. The CDR3 region is CASSTRDDNDFYENF. CDR3 DNA sequence: TGTGCCAGCAGCACCAGGGACGACAACGATTTCTACGAAAACTTC.

The rearrangement uses TRBV7-6 and TRBJ1-1, with TRBD1 as a possible D gene (6 bases). With 0 bases removed from V and 9 bases from J, the gap between germline ends came to 11 bases. CDR3 length: 13 amino acids. The germline gives CDR1 SGHVS, CDR2 FNYEAQ. The CDR3 spells CASSLAPGQKAFF. CDR3 nucleotide sequence: TGTGCCAGCAGCTTAGCTCCTGGACAGAAAGCTTTCTTT.

The V gene is TRBV29-1, the J gene TRBJ2-5; 10 bases agree with TRBD2. V lost 4 bases, J lost 4 bases, and 9 bases stayed unmatched. CDR1 SQVTM and CDR2 ANQGSEA come from the germline V gene. This CDR3 is built from 15 residues. CDR3 protein: CSVARAGGLGETQYF. Here the CDR3 DNA reads TGCAGCGTTGCCCGAGCGGGAGGGCTAGGAGAGACCCAGTACTTC.